This T cell receptor beta chain was captured in a study of blood T cell repertoires in COVID-19. Study details: COVID-19 samples, acute and convalescent, were from the United States, Italy and Spain. In each case, the material was cDNA or gDNA derived from T cells, B-cell-depleted T cells, or PBMCs.

In the source study's methods: Reference gene primer amplification in the assay estimated nucleated cell counts. TCRdb's copy holds only in-frame clones and misses some; the assay was immunoSEQ multiplex PCR. V and J calls and clone size come straight from that table; D and trimming were deduced from the DNA. The sample shows 55,000 to 75,000 clones, around 90% of them seen only once. The sample consisted of peripheral blood. The sequence was collected from a human donor in a cohort sampled during active COVID-19.

The CDR3 coding sequence is TGCGCCAGCAGCCAAGAAGGAGGAGGGAATGAGTACGAGCAGTACTTC. Encoded protein: CASSQEGGGNEYEQYF. The rearrangement joins TRBV4-1 to TRBJ2-7, with D maybe TRBD2 (6 bases). V lost 0 bases to trimming and J lost 4 bases, with 16 bases between them. Germline CDR1 MGHRA, CDR2 YSYEKL. This CDR3 region has 16 residues.